This T cell receptor beta chain was observed in a study of cytomegalovirus exposure and HLA in healthy donors. PCR used 60 Vbeta primers and 13 Jbeta primers. Study processing details: Unique TCR beta chains numbered roughly 80 million in a later analysis, with about 9.9 million shared. The assay was immunoSEQ multiplex PCR, and TCRdb's table has in-frame clones only and misses some. Clone size and V and J calls were adopted from that table, with D and trimming inferred from the DNA. The sample holds approximately 130,000 clones, roughly 86% seen once. The V and J ends lost 2 bases and 0 bases respectively, with 11 bases between them. CDR3 length: 16 residues. Germline CDR1 MNHEY, CDR2 SVGAGI.

This sequence joins TRBV6-5 and TRBJ1-3; the D gene is possibly TRBD1 (5 bases). The receptor was derived from a man between 18 and 29 years old in good health and CMV-seronegative. The sequencing input was PBMCs. As DNA, the CDR3 is TGTGCCAGCAGTTACGGGGCAGAGAGCTCTGGAAACACCATATATTTT. It is translated as CASSYGAESSGNTIYF.